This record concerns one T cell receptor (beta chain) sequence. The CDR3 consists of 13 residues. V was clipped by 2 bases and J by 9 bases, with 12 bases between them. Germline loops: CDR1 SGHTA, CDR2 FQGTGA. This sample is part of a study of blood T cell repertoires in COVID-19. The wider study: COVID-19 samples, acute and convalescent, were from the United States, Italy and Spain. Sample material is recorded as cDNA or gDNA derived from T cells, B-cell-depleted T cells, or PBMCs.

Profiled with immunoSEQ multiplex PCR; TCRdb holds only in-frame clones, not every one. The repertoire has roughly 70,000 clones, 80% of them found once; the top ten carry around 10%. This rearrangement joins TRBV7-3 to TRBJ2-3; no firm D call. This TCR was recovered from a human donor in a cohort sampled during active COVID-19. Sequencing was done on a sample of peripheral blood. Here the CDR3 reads CASSLRGVDTQYF. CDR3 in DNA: TGTGCCAGCAGCTTACGAGGAGTAGACACGCAGTATTTT.